This is a list of T cell receptor beta chains from one sample in a study of blood T cell repertoires in COVID-19. Profiled with immunoSEQ multiplex PCR; TCRdb holds only in-frame clones, not every one. The sample holds approximately 170,000 clones, roughly four fifths seen once. Sample: peripheral blood. These receptors were collected from a man aged 60 to 69 with active or convalescent COVID-19. Both conserved end residues are part of each CDR3. The D gene is left open where the match is weak. Clone size is given for some rows only: seen once, a few or many times, or a class if the clone is expanded.

j_call: TRBJ2-1
d_call: .
v_call: TRBV10-3
clone_size: .
cdr3_aa: CAISDTLAEQFF
cdr3_nt: TGTGCCATCAGTGATACACTAGCTGAGCAGTTCTTC

j_call: TRBJ1-2
d_call: .
v_call: TRBV28
clone_size: .
cdr3_aa: CASSPTGLYGYTF
cdr3_nt: TGTGCCAGCAGCCCAACAGGGTTGTATGGCTACACCTTC

j_call: TRBJ1-4
d_call: .
v_call: TRBV5-1
clone_size: .
cdr3_aa: CASRRGSANEKLFF
cdr3_nt: TGCGCCAGCAGGCGCGGTAGCGCTAATGAAAAACTGTTTTTT

j_call: TRBJ1-6
d_call: .
v_call: TRBV19
clone_size: .
cdr3_aa: CASSGGLTNSPLHF
cdr3_nt: TGTGCCAGTAGTGGAGGACTGACGAATTCACCCCTCCACTTT

j_call: TRBJ2-6
d_call: TRBD1
v_call: TRBV27
clone_size: .
cdr3_aa: CASSNGQAGANVLTF
cdr3_nt: TGTGCCAGCAGCAACGGACAGGCTGGGGCCAACGTCCTGACTTTC

j_call: TRBJ2-5
d_call: TRBD2
v_call: TRBV29-1
clone_size: .
cdr3_aa: CSVRPPSGYSAETQYF
cdr3_nt: TGCAGCGTCCGACCCCCTAGCGGTTACTCTGCAGAGACCCAGTACTTC

j_call: TRBJ1-1
d_call: .
v_call: TRBV3-1/TRBV3-2
clone_size: few
cdr3_aa: CASSLPQTEAFF
cdr3_nt: TGTGCCAGCAGCCTCCCACAAACTGAAGCTTTCTTT

j_call: TRBJ2-7
d_call: TRBD2
v_call: TRBV23-1
clone_size: .
cdr3_aa: CASSRGGVWESEQYF
cdr3_nt: TGCGCCAGCAGTCGGGGAGGGGTATGGGAATCGGAGCAGTACTTC

j_call: TRBJ2-4
d_call: TRBD1
v_call: TRBV7-9
clone_size: .
cdr3_aa: CASSLPPDRANIQYF
cdr3_nt: TGTGCCAGCAGCTTGCCACCGGACAGGGCCAACATTCAGTACTTC

j_call: TRBJ2-1
d_call: TRBD2
v_call: TRBV7-2
clone_size: .
cdr3_aa: CASSFGASGTSQFF
cdr3_nt: TGTGCCAGCAGCTTCGGGGCTAGCGGGACATCGCAGTTCTTC

j_call: TRBJ1-1
d_call: .
v_call: TRBV29-1
clone_size: .
cdr3_aa: CSVDQGNTEAFF
cdr3_nt: TGCAGCGTTGACCAGGGGAACACTGAAGCTTTCTTT

j_call: TRBJ1-6
d_call: TRBD1
v_call: TRBV9
clone_size: .
cdr3_aa: CASSIRDRDNSPLHF
cdr3_nt: TGTGCCAGCAGTATCCGGGACAGGGATAATTCACCCCTCCACTTT

j_call: TRBJ2-3
d_call: .
v_call: TRBV25-1
clone_size: .
cdr3_aa: CATLLGGAHTQYF
cdr3_nt: TGTGCCACCCTGCTCGGGGGAGCACATACGCAGTATTTT

j_call: TRBJ2-2
d_call: .
v_call: TRBV28
clone_size: .
cdr3_aa: CASSGQSWGGELFF
cdr3_nt: TGTGCCAGCAGTGGACAGTCCTGGGGCGGGGAGCTGTTTTTT

j_call: TRBJ1-4
d_call: .
v_call: TRBV29-1
clone_size: .
cdr3_aa: CSVAPLDSATNEKLFF
cdr3_nt: TGCAGCGTCGCCCCTTTAGACAGTGCAACTAATGAAAAACTGTTTTTT

j_call: TRBJ1-6
d_call: .
v_call: TRBV3-1/TRBV3-2
clone_size: .
cdr3_aa: CASSQDPRGSPLHF
cdr3_nt: TGTGCCAGCAGCCAAGATCCCAGGGGTTCACCCCTCCACTTT

j_call: TRBJ2-1
d_call: .
v_call: TRBV9
clone_size: .
cdr3_aa: CASSVEEGSGYNEQFF
cdr3_nt: TGTGCCAGCAGCGTAGAGGAGGGAAGTGGGTACAATGAGCAGTTCTTC

j_call: TRBJ1-1
d_call: TRBD1
v_call: TRBV28
clone_size: .
cdr3_aa: CATVSPTGGMNTEAFF
cdr3_nt: TGTGCCACCGTTTCACCGACAGGGGGCATGAACACTGAAGCTTTCTTT

j_call: TRBJ1-4
d_call: .
v_call: TRBV11-2
clone_size: .
cdr3_aa: CASSGNREAKLFF
cdr3_nt: TGTGCCAGCAGCGGTAACAGGGAAGCAAAACTGTTTTTT

j_call: TRBJ1-1
d_call: .
v_call: TRBV7-8
clone_size: once
cdr3_aa: CASSLVAATNTEAFF
cdr3_nt: TGTGCCAGCAGCTTAGTCGCGGCTACGAACACTGAAGCTTTCTTT